Below, 21 T cell receptor beta chains from the same sample are listed, as sequenced in a study of blood T cells in healthy people across ages. Next came a second PCR, run for roughly 6 to 11 cycles, which used a sample-barcoded 5' primer along with a J-beta primer mix. TCRdb used MiXCR to reprocess the 5' RACE reads, holding one entry per CDR3 protein. Here the sample spans approximately 900,000 distinct CDR3 sequences, 48% being singletons. Sequenced sample: blood. The receptors derive from a man younger than 45 in good health.

Worth noting for this clonotype: An end of the junction differs from the germline gene, which may be a read error. The chain joins TRBV28 to TRBJ2-1; 11 nucleotides agree with TRBD1. Germline CDR1 MDHEN, CDR2 SYDVKM. The CDR3 sequence is 15 residues long. CDR3 bases: TGTACCAGCAGTTTCGGACAGGGGGCGATTAATGAGCAGTTCTTC. Amino acid sequence: CTSSFGQGAINEQFF.

This clonotype was recorded a few times. The gene calls are TRBV29-1 and TRBJ1-5; 8 bases map to TRBD1. J lost 0 bases, V lost 4 bases, and 2 bases had no gene match. This CDR3 is built from 14 residues. The germline gives CDR1 SQVTM, CDR2 ANQGSEA. CDR3 coding DNA: TGCAGCGTTGCGACAGGGGATAGCAATCAGCCCCAGCATTTT. Protein sequence: CSVATGDSNQPQHF.

The rearrangement joins TRBV30 to TRBJ2-1; D is unclear. This CDR3 is built from 14 residues. Germline-derived CDR1 and CDR2 are GTSNPN and SVGIG (reference sequence). V shed 2 bases and J shed 1 base, with 9 bases lying between them. CDR3 nucleotides: TGTGCCTGGAGTAGCCTCAAATCCTACAATGAGCAGTTCTTC. Amino acid sequence: CAWSSLKSYNEQFF.

V gene TRBV20-1 combines with J gene TRBJ2-5; TRBD1 aligns across 9 bases. The J call may be mistaken, given a closer DNA end match to TRBJ2-7. Germline loops: CDR1 DFQATT, CDR2 SNEGSKA (reference sequence). This CDR3 is built from 15 residues. The CDR3 sequence: CSARVRDRDYYEQYF. The CDR3 DNA is TGCAGTGCTAGAGTTCGGGACAGGGATTACTACGAGCAGTACTTC.

This clonotype was recorded once. The rearrangement uses TRBV4-3 and TRBJ2-2; D tentatively reads TRBD1 or TRBD2 (5 bases each). The CDR3 spans 18 residues. Germline CDR1 reads LGHNA; CDR2 reads YSLEER. The V end was cut by 0 bases, the J end by 3 bases, with 17 bases between. The CDR3 region has the DNA TGCGCCAGCAGCCAAGACCGGCCGAGGGGCTCGGACACCGGGGAGCTGTTTTTT. Translating it yields CASSQDRPRGSDTGELFF.

The sample holds one count of this clonotype. The chain employs TRBV7-2 and TRBJ2-1, with D tentatively TRBD2 (7 bases). The V end was cut by 1 base, the J end by 0 bases, with 16 bases between. Germline V gene lookup returns CDR1 SGHTA and CDR2 FQGNSA. The CDR3 contains 18 residues. CDR3 loop: CASSLEGGGPLSYNEQFF. The CDR3 DNA follows: TGTGCCAGCAGCTTAGAGGGCGGGGGCCCCCTCTCCTACAATGAGCAGTTCTTC. Filled out from reference TRBV7-2 and TRBJ2-1, the complete variable domain reads GAGVSQSPSNKVTEKGKDVELRCDPISGHTALYWYRQSLGQGLEFLIYFQGNSAPDKSGLPSDRFSAERTGGSVSTLTIQRTQQEDSAVYLCASSLEGGGPLSYNEQFFGPGTRLTVL.

This clonotype was picked up a small number of times. The chain is built from TRBV20-1 and TRBJ2-5; 10 bases agree with TRBD2. With V trimmed by 0 bases and J by 11 bases, 9 bases remained unmatched. CDR1 and CDR2 (germline): DFQATT, SNEGSKA (reference sequence). CDR3 length: 14 residues. CDR3 protein: CSARESGGAWEQYF. DNA of the CDR3: TGCAGTGCTAGAGAGAGCGGGGGGGCTTGGGAGCAGTACTTC.

The V gene is TRBV27, the J gene TRBJ1-5; maybe TRBD1 (5 bases). The CDR3 is 15 amino acids. Germline assignment: CDR1 MNHEY and CDR2 SMNVEV (reference sequence). V was pared by 8 bases and J by 0 bases, with 14 bases between. The CDR3 sequence: CASGLRTSSNQPQHF. CDR3 bases: TGTGCCAGCGGGTTGAGGACATCTAGCAATCAGCCCCAGCATTTT.

This clonotype was recorded a few times. V usage is TRBV4-3 and J usage is TRBJ2-3, with 9 bases fitting TRBD2. The CDR3 loop spans 17 amino acids. J lost 0 bases, V lost 1 base, and 5 bases had no gene match. The germline V gene encodes CDR1 LGHNA and CDR2 YSLEER. The CDR3 protein is CASSQGLAGSSTDTQYF. The CDR3 nucleotides are TGCGCCAGCAGCCAAGGGCTAGCGGGGAGTAGCACAGATACGCAGTATTTT.

For this clonotype: Germline is not matched at one junction end, which may reflect a read error. This chain joins TRBV7-7 and TRBJ2-3; a weak D match, TRBD2 (6 bases). This CDR3 has 16 amino acids. Germline CDR1 and CDR2: SSHAT and FNYEAQ (reference sequence). DNA of the CDR3: TGTGCTAGCAGCTTGTATAGGGGCGCGGGGACAGATACGCAGTATTTT. Translating gives CASSLYRGAGTDTQYF.

This clonotype came up once. A much larger clone differs by one base, so this may be a read error. The chain links TRBV29-1 to TRBJ2-3; 7 bases fit TRBD1. Germline values: CDR1 SQVTM, CDR2 ANQGSEA. The CDR3 runs 12 residues. CDR3 in amino acids: CSVSRGTDTQSF. In nucleotides, the CDR3 is TGCAGCGTTTCCAGGGGGACAGATACGCAGTCTTTT.

This clonotype was seen a handful of times. This chain connects TRBV18 to TRBJ1-2; D not certain. CDR1 and CDR2 from the germline V gene are KGHSH and LQKENI. The CDR3 spans 14 residues. V gave up 0 bases and J gave up 4 bases, with 9 bases separating them. CDR3 in amino acids: CASSPPERGYGYTF. DNA for the CDR3: TGTGCCAGCTCACCACCAGAACGAGGCTATGGCTACACCTTC.

V gene TRBV2 combines with J gene TRBJ1-6; 7 bases fit TRBD1. The CDR3 totals 13 residues. CDR1 and CDR2 from the germline V gene are SNHLY and FYNNEI. V gave up 6 bases and J gave up 9 bases; unmatched junction bases: 5. Written as DNA, the CDR3 is TGTGCCAGCAGCACAGGGGTCAGTTCACCCCTCCACTTT. This codes for CASSTGVSSPLHF.

The V gene is TRBV6-6, the J gene TRBJ1-2; TRBD1 agrees at 7 bases. Trimming removed 7 bases from V and 4 bases from J; junction bases left unmatched: 9. CDR3 length: 14 amino acids. Germline V gene data show CDR1 as MNHNY and CDR2 as SVGAGI (reference sequence). CDR3 bases: TGTGCCAGCAATAGAGACAGGGACACCTATGGCTACACCTTC. Protein: CASNRDRDTYGYTF.

There are a few counts of this clonotype. The chain combines TRBV4-1 with TRBJ2-3; 15 nucleotides match TRBD2. This CDR3 comprises 16 residues. CDR1 and CDR2 (germline): MGHRA, YSYEKL. Trimming cost V 4 bases and J 4 bases; bases outside gene matches: 3. The CDR3 DNA sequence: TGCGCCAGCAGCCGCGGACTAGCGGGGGGGCCAGATACGCAGTATTTT. This gives the protein CASSRGLAGGPDTQYF.

This chain links TRBV2 with TRBJ2-7, with D tentatively TRBD1 (6 bases). The V end lost 2 bases, the J end lost 3 bases, and 11 bases lay between the germline ends. The germline gives CDR1 SNHLY, CDR2 FYNNEI. This CDR3 is built from 14 residues. This chain's CDR3 is CASSERQGSYEQYF. CDR3 coding DNA: TGTGCCAGCAGTGAACGTCAGGGGAGCTACGAGCAGTACTTC.

The chain joins TRBV14 to TRBJ2-1, with D maybe TRBD1 (6 bases). Germline assignment: CDR1 SGHDN and CDR2 FVKESK. Between the trimmed V and J ends, which lost 5 bases and 9 bases, there was a span of 14 bases. The CDR3 spans 13 residues. The CDR3 bases are TGTGCCAGCAGCTCACAGGGCACCGGTGAGCAGTTCTTC. This sequence encodes CASSSQGTGEQFF.

The J gene is TRBJ2-1, the V gene TRBV3-1; no clear D. The CDR3 length is 16 residues. The V gene lost 1 base and the J gene lost 1 base, with 11 bases spanning the gap. CDR1 and CDR2 (germline): LGHDT, YNNKEL (reference sequence). DNA for the CDR3: TGTGCCAGCAGCCAAGCAACAGTACGTTCCTACAATGAGCAGTTCTTC. Amino acids: CASSQATVRSYNEQFF.

In its sample, this clonotype was seen a few times. The chain employs TRBV20-1 and TRBJ1-6; the D gene is possibly TRBD1 (5 bases). This CDR3 is 10 amino acids long. The ends were cut back, 6 bases at V and 14 bases at J, with 11 bases in the middle. CDR1 and CDR2 from the germline V gene are DFQATT and SNEGSKA (reference sequence). CDR3 protein: CSAPDTTLHF. The CDR3 DNA sequence: TGCAGTGCACCGGACACCACCCTCCACTTT.

In its sample, this clonotype was seen a few times. The rearrangement links TRBV6-5 to TRBJ2-5; 12 bases match TRBD2. V shed 2 bases and J 0 bases; nucleotides not matched to a gene: 13. Germline CDR1 is MNHEY and CDR2 is SVGAGI. There are 20 residues in the CDR3. The CDR3 spells CASSYAPRTSGAAYQETQYF. The CDR3 DNA follows: TGTGCCAGCAGTTACGCACCCCGGACTAGCGGGGCTGCGTACCAAGAGACCCAGTACTTC.

The rearrangement links TRBV20-1 to TRBJ2-3; 8 nucleotides align to TRBD2. This CDR3 spans 15 amino acids. The germline CDR1 and CDR2 sequences are DFQATT and SNEGSKA (reference sequence). The V and J ends lost 6 bases and 4 bases, in that order; junction bases with no gene match: 12. CDR3 in amino acids: CSAPTSGRVADTQYF. The CDR3 DNA reads TGCAGTGCCCCGACCTCCGGGAGGGTGGCAGATACGCAGTATTTT.